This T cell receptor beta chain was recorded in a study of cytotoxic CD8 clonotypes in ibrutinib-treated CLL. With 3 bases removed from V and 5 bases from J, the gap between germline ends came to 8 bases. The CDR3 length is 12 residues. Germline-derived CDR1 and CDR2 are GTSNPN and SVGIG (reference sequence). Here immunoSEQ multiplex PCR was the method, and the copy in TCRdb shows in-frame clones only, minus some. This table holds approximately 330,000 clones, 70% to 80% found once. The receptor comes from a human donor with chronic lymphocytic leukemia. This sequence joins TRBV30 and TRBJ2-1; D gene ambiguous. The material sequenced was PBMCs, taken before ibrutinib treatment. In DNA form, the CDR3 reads TGTGCCTGGAGCCCAGACCACAATGAGCAGTTCTTC. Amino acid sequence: CAWSPDHNEQFF.